Sequencing of this T cell receptor (beta chain) was carried out in a study of cytomegalovirus exposure and HLA in healthy donors. Study-level findings and limits: The TCR clusters that emerged in the first cohort tended, a later analysis found, to co-occur in the 120 or so validation repertoires. 150 to 200 TCR beta chains were listed as cytomegalovirus-associated.

Clones were sequenced by immunoSEQ multiplex PCR, and TCRdb holds only the in-frame ones, with some missing. The repertoire holds about 65,000 clones, with approximately 90% as singletons. A remark on this clone: The antigen remains undetermined.

The CDR3 is 16 residues long. Germline V CDR1 and CDR2: MNHEY, SMNVEV (reference sequence). V trimming: 5 bases; J trimming: 3 bases; junction bases outside the gene matches: 11. The rearrangement links TRBV27 to TRBJ2-7, with 9 bases fitting TRBD2. The TCR comes from a young woman in good health and CMV-seronegative. The source material was PBMCs. As DNA, the CDR3 is TGTGCCAGCAGTGTTCTGGGCGGGGGGGCCTACTACGAGCAGTACTTC. Its protein product is CASSVLGGGAYYEQYF.